Presented here are 6 T cell receptor beta chains from one specimen sequenced in a study of blood T cell repertoires in COVID-19. Profiling relied on immunoSEQ multiplex PCR, and the TCRdb table lists in-frame clones only, not all of them. The table shows approximately 200,000 clones, with roughly 90% occurring only once. The sample was peripheral blood. The receptors derive from a man between 65 and 85 years old with acute or convalescent COVID-19.

The chain recombines TRBV4-1 with TRBJ2-5; no clear D. The germline V gene has CDR1 MGHRA and CDR2 YSYEKL. The CDR3 totals 15 residues. Trimming took 0 bases from V and 2 from J, leaving 10 bases between them. The CDR3 region is CASSQDFRLQETQYF. In DNA form, the CDR3 reads TGCGCCAGCAGCCAAGACTTCAGACTGCAAGAGACCCAGTACTTC.

J is TRBJ1-1 and V is TRBV7-8; D remains unclear. V gave up 1 base and J gave up 2 bases, with 8 bases separating them. Germline V lookup: CDR1 SGHVS, CDR2 FQNEAQ. The CDR3 is 14 amino acids. CDR3 sequence reads: CASSLVAPNTEAFF. The CDR3 nucleotides are TGTGCCAGCAGCTTAGTTGCGCCAAACACTGAAGCTTTCTTT.

The chain has TRBV7-3 and TRBJ2-3; TRBD1 is a possible D gene (5 bases). Trimming shortened V by 2 bases and J by 4 bases, and 7 bases separated the two germline ends. The CDR3 spans 13 residues. Germline V gene lookup returns CDR1 SGHTA and CDR2 FQGTGA. In nucleotides, the CDR3 is TGTGCCAGCAGCTTATGGGGCTCAGATACGCAGTATTTT. Translated: CASSLWGSDTQYF. Full variable domain (remainder filled in from reference TRBV7-3 and TRBJ2-3): GAGVSQTPSNKVTEKGKYVELRCDPISGHTALYWYRQSLGQGPEFLIYFQGTGAADDSGLPNDRFFAVRPEGSVSTLKIQRTERGDSAVYLCASSLWGSDTQYFGPGTRLTVL.

The gene calls are TRBV7-9 and TRBJ1-2, with D uncertain. V was pared by 5 bases and J by 7 bases, with 11 bases between. The CDR3 length is 12 residues. Germline V gene lookup returns CDR1 SEHNR and CDR2 FQNEAQ (reference sequence). The DNA of the CDR3 is TGTGCCAGCAGCCTGCTTGCGTTTGGCTACACCTTC. Amino acid sequence: CASSLLAFGYTF.

The rearrangement links TRBV11-1 to TRBJ2-3; TRBD2 is a possible D gene (5 bases). Germline V gives CDR1 SGHAT, CDR2 FQDESV (reference sequence). This CDR3 has 15 amino acids. Trimming took off 3 bases at V and 2 bases at J, with 12 bases between the two ends. Written as DNA, the CDR3 is TGTGCCAGCAGCTTTGAGGGATCATACACAGATACGCAGTATTTT. Translating it yields CASSFEGSYTDTQYF.

V is TRBV7-9 and J is TRBJ2-1; 10 positions match TRBD1. The CDR3 is 15 residues long. J was trimmed by 13 bases and V by 5 bases; bases with no gene match: 14. The germline V gene has CDR1 SEHNR and CDR2 FQNEAQ (reference sequence). This chain's CDR3 is CASSTRTGGQTRQFF. CDR3 in DNA: TGTGCCAGCAGCACCCGGACAGGGGGACAAACCAGACAGTTCTTC.